This TCR beta chain was obtained from a study of T cell responses to AZD1222 COVID-19 vaccine (dated by TCRdb to the early 2020s). In the study overall: Because spike-specific TCR depth and breadth did not differ between the two schedules, AZD1222 recipients who got a second dose at roughly 4 weeks were pooled with those who got a second dose at roughly 12 weeks. A total of 233 trial participants underwent TCR sequencing, of whom roughly 210 received two doses of AZD1222 and some 25 received two doses of the MenACWY control vaccine. Enrollment into the trials was organized by age into subgroups of 18-55, 56-69 and 70-plus years, and those subgroups contained about 150, 27 and 61 TCR-sequenced participants, respectively.

Comment on this clone: The antigen it recognizes is unknown. No much larger clone is present one base from it, and per-base qualities are unavailable.

The CDR3 regions of human TCRbeta chains were analyzed by immunosequencing. The authors' analysis ran thus. TCRs in the repertoires were compared against a reference library of SARS-CoV-2-specific TCRs that had been generated with the MIRA antigen-specificity platform. Breadth was defined as the fraction of unique TCRs that were SARS-CoV-2-associated. Depth was defined as the fraction of total T cells that were SARS-CoV-2-associated. Using the MIRA data, each spike-specific TCR was assigned both to the spike region to which the TCR was reactive and to a CD4 or CD8 class. Log10-transformed breadth and depth values were compared by one-way ANOVA with Sidak's multiple comparisons tests. The immuneACCESS repertoire file appears here via TCRdb, limited to in-frame rearrangements. These files lack a portion of the clones; in checked studies, under half of the deficit traces to unresolved V genes, and the cause of the others is not known. That table is the source of V, J and clone size, and D and trimming were worked out from the DNA. In this sample the table shows roughly 120,000 clones, roughly 86% of which occur a single time. Around 4.5% of the sample comes from the top ten.

The sample's time point label, in plain terms: baseline before first vaccination. Samples from vaccinated people were obtained from the UK trials COV001 and COV002, which included a single-blind randomized controlled phase 2/3 trial of AZD1222 (ChAdOx1 nCoV-19) in healthy adults. For TCRbeta chain sequencing, PBMC samples from trial participants were taken at day 0 and at day 28 after the second dose. The CDR1 and CDR2 encoded by the germline V gene (reference sequence) are SEHNR and FQNEAQ. At the junction V is shortened by 2 bases and J by 0 bases, with 10 bases in between. The CDR3 measures 15 amino acids from cysteine to phenylalanine. The CDR3 DNA has 45 bases and is translated from base 1. The study at large found these results: In the small 56-69-year group, the increase in depth fell short of significance, most likely because of low power. Participants were mostly white British, with more females than males. The authors suggested clonal diversity may have been underestimated. Reportedly, almost half of the unique spike-specific TCRs recognized epitopes lying outside the regions that are mutated in the B.1.351 and B.1.1.7 variants. After two AZD1222 doses, spike-specific TCR breadth and depth were significantly higher than at day 0 and than in MenACWY recipients. The vaccine-associated CD4 TCRs covered the entire spike protein, and the dominant responses fell in regions 160-218 and 743-854. Because no samples from the day 14 peak response were available, repertoires could be characterized only after the peak T cell response. Conclusions about previously exposed vaccinees are limited, since just 6 or 7 AZD1222 recipients were seropositive for SARS-CoV-2 at baseline.

The chain is encoded by TRBV7-9 joined to TRBJ2-5; a confident D gene designation cannot be given. The clonotype was recovered from an adult in good health. Source: peripheral blood, taken on day 0 of AZD1222 vaccination. The CDR3 region has the sequence CASSLRSTNQETQYF. The nucleotides read TGTGCCAGCAGCTTAAGGTCAACAAACCAAGAGACCCAGTACTTC.